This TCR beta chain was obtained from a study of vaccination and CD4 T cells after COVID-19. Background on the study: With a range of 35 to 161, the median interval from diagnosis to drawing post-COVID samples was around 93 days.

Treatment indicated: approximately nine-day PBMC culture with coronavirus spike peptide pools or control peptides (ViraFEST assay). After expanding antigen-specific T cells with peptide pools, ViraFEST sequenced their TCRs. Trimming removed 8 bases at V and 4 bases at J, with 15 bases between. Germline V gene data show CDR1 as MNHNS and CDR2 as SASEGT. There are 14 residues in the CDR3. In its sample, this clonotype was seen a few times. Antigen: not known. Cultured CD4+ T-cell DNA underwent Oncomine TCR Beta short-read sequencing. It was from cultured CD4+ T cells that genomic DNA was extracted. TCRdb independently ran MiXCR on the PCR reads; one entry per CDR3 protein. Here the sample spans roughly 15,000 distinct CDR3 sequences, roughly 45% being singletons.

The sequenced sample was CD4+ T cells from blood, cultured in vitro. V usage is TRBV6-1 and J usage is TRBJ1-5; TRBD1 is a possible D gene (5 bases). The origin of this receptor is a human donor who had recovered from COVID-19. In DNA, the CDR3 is TGTGCCAGCGGAGCCGGGACGGTGAATCAGCCCCAGCATTTT. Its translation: CASGAGTVNQPQHF.